One sample yielded the 10 T cell receptor beta chains listed below, sequenced in a study of T cell responses to AZD1222 COVID-19 vaccine. The table came from immunoSEQ multiplex PCR; TCRdb's copy has only in-frame clones and leaves some out. Here the sample spans about 120,000 clones, around nine tenths being singletons. The specimen comprised peripheral blood, sampled on day 0 of AZD1222 vaccination. These receptors originate from an adult in good health.

This clone was counted a few times. The chain recombines TRBV6-1 with TRBJ2-3, with 15 bases aligning to TRBD2. Germline V lookup: CDR1 MNHNS, CDR2 SASEGT. The junction had 7 bases not matched to a gene; V was cut back by 4 bases and J by 8 bases. The CDR3 runs 16 residues. Written as DNA, the CDR3 is TGTGCCAGCAGTGTCGGACTAGCGGGGGGGGCAGGTACGCAGTATTTT. Protein product: CASSVGLAGGAGTQYF.

The rearrangement links TRBV5-1 to TRBJ2-3, with 8 bases lining up with TRBD1. The CDR3 runs 16 residues. Trimming at V came to 4 bases and at J to 0 bases, leaving 7 bases not matched to a gene. Germline loops: CDR1 SGHRS, CDR2 YFSETQ. CDR3 sequence reads: CASSRQGAASTDTQYF. CDR3 DNA sequence: TGCGCCAGCAGCCGCCAGGGGGCGGCAAGCACAGATACGCAGTATTTT. Combining the CDR3 with reference TRBV5-1 and TRBJ2-3 gives the whole variable domain KAGVTQTPRYLIKTRGQQVTLSCSPISGHRSVSWYQQTPGQGLQFLFEYFSETQRNKGNFPGRFSGRQFSNSRSEMNVSTLELGDSALYLCASSRQGAASTDTQYFGPGTRLTVL.

The chain couples TRBV5-1 to TRBJ1-1; TRBD1 matches at 9 bases. The V segment lost 6 bases and the J segment 3 bases; nucleotides outside the gene matches: 3. The length of the CDR3 is 13 residues. From germline, CDR1 is SGHRS and CDR2 YFSETQ. DNA of the CDR3: TGCGCCAGCACCGACAGGGGGGACACTGAAGCTTTCTTT. Protein sequence: CASTDRGDTEAFF.

The chain carries TRBV29-1 and TRBJ1-1, with D unresolved. This CDR3 is built from 13 residues. Germline V gene data show CDR1 as SQVTM and CDR2 as ANQGSEA. V lost 5 bases to trimming and J lost 6 bases, with 16 bases between them. The CDR3 reads CSVSGSEEAEAFF. CDR3 bases: TGCAGCGTTAGCGGGAGCGAGGAGGCTGAAGCTTTCTTT.

The chain joins TRBV20-1 to TRBJ2-3, with TRBD2 matching 7 bases. The CDR3 contains 12 residues. The V gene end was trimmed by 3 bases and the J gene end by 10 bases; junction bases not matched to a gene: 7. Germline CDR1 DFQATT, CDR2 SNEGSKA (reference sequence). CDR3 DNA sequence: TGCAGTGCTAGTAACCCGCGGGAGTCGCAGTATTTT. It specifies CSASNPRESQYF.

The chain recombines TRBV10-2 with TRBJ1-2, with D uncertain. Trimming cost V 2 bases and J 2 bases, with 12 bases left between them. CDR1 is WSHSY, CDR2 SAAADI, per germline. The CDR3 spans 15 residues. CDR3 loop: CASSEEGWGNYGYTF. The CDR3 DNA reads TGCGCCAGCAGTGAGGAGGGTTGGGGAAACTATGGCTACACCTTC.

This chain links TRBV3-1 (or the pseudogene TRBV3-2) with TRBJ2-1; D remains ambiguous. The CDR3 spans 12 residues. CDR1 is LGHDT and CDR2 is YNNKEL in the germline V gene (reference sequence). V lost 2 bases and J lost 7, with 6 bases in between. CDR3 sequence: CASSQSRNEQFF. Here the CDR3 DNA reads TGTGCCAGCAGCCAATCGCGTAATGAGCAGTTCTTC.

This chain joins TRBV7-6 and TRBJ2-1; 10 bases agree with TRBD1. J was trimmed by 6 bases and V by 5 bases; bases with no gene match: 7. Germline CDR1 reads SGHVS; CDR2 reads FNYEAQ. The CDR3 length is 15 residues. The CDR3 nucleotides read TGTGCCAGCAGCGTCGGGACAGGGGTAATCAATGAGCAGTTCTTC. This encodes CASSVGTGVINEQFF.

This clone has just a few counts. CDR3: CASSYSQTTMNTEAFF. In DNA form, the CDR3 reads TGTGCCAGCAGTTACTCACAGACTACTATGAACACTGAAGCTTTCTTT. The chain joins TRBV6-5 to TRBJ1-1, with no clear D. This CDR3 has 16 amino acids. Germline V gene sequence: CDR1 MNHEY, CDR2 SVGAGI. Trimming cost V 0 bases and J 0 bases, with 11 bases left between them.

This clone came up once. The chain employs TRBV9 and TRBJ1-1; D unresolved. From germline, CDR1 is SGDLS and CDR2 YYNGEE. Deletions cut 3 bases from V and 4 bases from J, with 10 bases between. CDR3 length: 13 residues. The CDR3 loop is CASSGIPATEAFF. DNA for the CDR3: TGTGCCAGCAGCGGGATTCCCGCCACTGAAGCTTTCTTT.